This T cell receptor beta chain was identified in a study of persistence of HIV-infected CD4 T cells. Study-wide results and caveats: Degenerate expanded CDR3beta sequences were enriched among CMV- and Gag-responding cells.

Sequencing used immunoSEQ version 4 in survey mode. Sequenced by immunoSEQ multiplex PCR; TCRdb stores in-frame clones only, minus some. In the table there are about 9,200 clones, roughly 84% of which are singletons. The stimulus was an HIV-1 Gag 15-mer peptide pool, about 1.1 ug/peptide/mL. Sorting of responding CD4+ T cells relied on upregulated CD40 ligand together with CD69. CD8-depleted PBMCs were stimulated roughly 17 hours with anti-CD28/CD49d costimulation, CD40-blocking antibody and enfuvirtide. The V gene's germline CDR1 is WNHNN and CDR2 SYGVQD (reference sequence). Trimming pared 6 bases from V and 0 bases from J, leaving 9 bases between. The CDR3 totals 13 residues. Comment on this clone: What it binds is unknown.

The J gene is TRBJ2-7, the V gene TRBV10-1; D possibly corresponds to TRBD1 (6 bases). Sequencing was performed on CD4+ T cells sorted from PBMCs after approximately 19-hour stimulation, taken from a patient who received antiretroviral therapy. This clonotype was obtained from an adult woman with HIV who was CMV-seropositive. The CDR3 is CASSGQSSYEQYF. The CDR3 DNA is TGCGCCAGCAGCGGACAGAGCTCCTACGAGCAGTACTTC.